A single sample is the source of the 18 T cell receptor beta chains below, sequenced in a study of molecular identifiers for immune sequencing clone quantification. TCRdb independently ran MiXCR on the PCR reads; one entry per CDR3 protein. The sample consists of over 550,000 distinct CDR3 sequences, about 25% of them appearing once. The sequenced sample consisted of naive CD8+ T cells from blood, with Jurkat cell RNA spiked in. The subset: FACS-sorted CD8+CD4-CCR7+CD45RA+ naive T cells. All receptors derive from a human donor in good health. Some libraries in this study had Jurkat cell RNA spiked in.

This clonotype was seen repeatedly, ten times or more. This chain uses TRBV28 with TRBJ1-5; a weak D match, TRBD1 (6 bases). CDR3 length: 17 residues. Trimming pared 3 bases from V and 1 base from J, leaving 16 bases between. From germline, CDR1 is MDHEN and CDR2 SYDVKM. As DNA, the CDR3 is TGTGCCAGCAGTTTCCCACAGACAGGCCGGAGCAATCAGCCCCAGCATTTT. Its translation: CASSFPQTGRSNQPQHF.

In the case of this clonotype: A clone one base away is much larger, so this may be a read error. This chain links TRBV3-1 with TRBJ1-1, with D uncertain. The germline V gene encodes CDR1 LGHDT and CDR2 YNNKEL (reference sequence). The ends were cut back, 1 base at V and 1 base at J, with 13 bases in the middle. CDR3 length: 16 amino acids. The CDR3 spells CASSQAFPGENTEAFF. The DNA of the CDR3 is TGTGCCAGCAGCCAAGCTTTCCCAGGAGAGAACACTGAAGCTTTCTTT.

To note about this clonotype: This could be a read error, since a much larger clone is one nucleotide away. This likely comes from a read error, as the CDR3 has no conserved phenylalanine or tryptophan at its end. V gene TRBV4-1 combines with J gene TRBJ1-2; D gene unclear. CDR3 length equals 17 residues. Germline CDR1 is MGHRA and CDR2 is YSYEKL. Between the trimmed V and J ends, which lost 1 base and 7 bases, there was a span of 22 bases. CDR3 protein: CASSQGPLDGSLSGYTS. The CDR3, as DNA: TGCGCCAGCAGCCAAGGGCCTTTGGATGGGTCTCTCAGTGGCTACACCTCC.

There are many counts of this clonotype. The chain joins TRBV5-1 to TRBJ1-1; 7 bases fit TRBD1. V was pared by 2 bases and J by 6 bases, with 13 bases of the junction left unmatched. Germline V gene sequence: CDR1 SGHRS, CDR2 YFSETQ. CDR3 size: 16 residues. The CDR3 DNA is TGCGCCAGCAGCTTACCTTCCGACAGGGCCGTCCCTGAAGCTTTCTTT. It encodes CASSLPSDRAVPEAFF. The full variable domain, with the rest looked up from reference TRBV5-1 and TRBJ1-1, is KAGVTQTPRYLIKTRGQQVTLSCSPISGHRSVSWYQQTPGQGLQFLFEYFSETQRNKGNFPGRFSGRQFSNSRSEMNVSTLELGDSALYLCASSLPSDRAVPEAFFGQGTRLTVV.

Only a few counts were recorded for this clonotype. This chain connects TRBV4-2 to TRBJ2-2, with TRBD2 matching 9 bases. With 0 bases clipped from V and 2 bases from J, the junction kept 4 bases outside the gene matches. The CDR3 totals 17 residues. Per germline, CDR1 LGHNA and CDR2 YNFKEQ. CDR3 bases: TGTGCCAGCAGCCAAGAAGCTAGCGGGATCAACACCGGGGAGCTGTTTTTT. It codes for CASSQEASGINTGELFF.

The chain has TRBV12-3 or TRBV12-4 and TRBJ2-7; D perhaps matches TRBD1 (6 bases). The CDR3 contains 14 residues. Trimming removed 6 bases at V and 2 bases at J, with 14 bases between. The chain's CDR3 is CASSPETGTYEQYF. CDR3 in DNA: TGTGCCAGCAGCCCTGAGACAGGTACCTACGAGCAGTACTTC.

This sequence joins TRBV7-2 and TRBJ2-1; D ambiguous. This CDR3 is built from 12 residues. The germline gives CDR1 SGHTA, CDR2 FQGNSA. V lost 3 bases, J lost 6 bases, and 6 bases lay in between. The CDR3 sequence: CASSFYANEQFF. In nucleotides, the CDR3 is TGTGCCAGCAGCTTTTACGCCAATGAGCAGTTCTTC.

This CDR3 is CASILETGTTNQPQHF. DNA of the CDR3: TGTGCCAGCATCCTTGAAACCGGGACTACCAATCAGCCCCAGCATTTT. The chain links TRBV5-8 to TRBJ1-5; possibly TRBD1 for D (5 bases). This CDR3 contains 16 residues. The ends were cut back, 6 bases at V and 3 bases at J, with 19 bases in the middle. Germline-derived CDR1 and CDR2 are SGHTS and YDEGEE.

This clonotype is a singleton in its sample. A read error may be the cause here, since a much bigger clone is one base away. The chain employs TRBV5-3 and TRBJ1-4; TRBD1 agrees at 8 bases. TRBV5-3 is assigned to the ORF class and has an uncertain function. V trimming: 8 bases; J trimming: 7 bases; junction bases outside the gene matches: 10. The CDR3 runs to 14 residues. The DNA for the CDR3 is TGTGCCAGCAACTTAACAGGGGGTGGTGAAAAACTGTTTTTT. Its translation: CASNLTGGGEKLFF.

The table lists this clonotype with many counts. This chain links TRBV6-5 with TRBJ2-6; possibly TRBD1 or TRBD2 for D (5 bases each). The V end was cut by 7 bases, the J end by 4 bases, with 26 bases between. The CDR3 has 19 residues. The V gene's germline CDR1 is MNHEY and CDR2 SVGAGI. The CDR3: CASTLRGYRGSPGANVLTF. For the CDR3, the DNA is TGTGCCAGCACCTTACGGGGCTACAGAGGCTCTCCCGGGGCCAACGTCCTGACTTTC.

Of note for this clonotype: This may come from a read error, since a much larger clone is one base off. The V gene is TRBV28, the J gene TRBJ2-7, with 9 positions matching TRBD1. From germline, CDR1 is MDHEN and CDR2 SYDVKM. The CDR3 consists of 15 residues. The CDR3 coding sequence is TGTGCCGGCAGCCTTCGGACAGGGGTGACCTACGAGCAGTACTTC. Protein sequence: CAGSLRTGVTYEQYF.

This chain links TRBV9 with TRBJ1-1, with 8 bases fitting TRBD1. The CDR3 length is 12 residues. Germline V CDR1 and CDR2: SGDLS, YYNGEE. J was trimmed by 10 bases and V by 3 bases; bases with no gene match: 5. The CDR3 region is CASSALGQGAFF. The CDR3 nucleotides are TGTGCCAGCAGCGCCCTAGGACAGGGAGCTTTCTTT.

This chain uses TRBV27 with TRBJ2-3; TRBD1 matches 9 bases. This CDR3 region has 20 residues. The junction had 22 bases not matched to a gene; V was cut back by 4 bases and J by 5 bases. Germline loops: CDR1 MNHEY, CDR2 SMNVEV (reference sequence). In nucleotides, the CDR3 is TGTGCCAGCAGTTCAATTTCTGTAGGGCGCCGACAGGGGGACGGAGATACGCAGTATTTT. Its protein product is CASSSISVGRRQGDGDTQYF.

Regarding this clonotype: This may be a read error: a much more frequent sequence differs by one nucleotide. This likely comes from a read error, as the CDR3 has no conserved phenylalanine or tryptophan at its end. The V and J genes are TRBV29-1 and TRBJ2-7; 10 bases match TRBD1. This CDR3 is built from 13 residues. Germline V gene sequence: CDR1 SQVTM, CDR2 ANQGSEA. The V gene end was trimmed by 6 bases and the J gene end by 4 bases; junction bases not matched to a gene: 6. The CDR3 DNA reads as TGCAGCGTGGAGACAGGGGGCGAGTACGAGCAGTACCTC. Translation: CSVETGGEYEQYL.

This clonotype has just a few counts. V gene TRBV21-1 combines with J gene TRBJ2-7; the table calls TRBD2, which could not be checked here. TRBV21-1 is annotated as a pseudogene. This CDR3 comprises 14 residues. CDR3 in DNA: TGTGCCAGCAGGCCCAGGCCGGGAGGGAACGAGCAGTACTTC. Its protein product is CASRPRPGGNEQYF.

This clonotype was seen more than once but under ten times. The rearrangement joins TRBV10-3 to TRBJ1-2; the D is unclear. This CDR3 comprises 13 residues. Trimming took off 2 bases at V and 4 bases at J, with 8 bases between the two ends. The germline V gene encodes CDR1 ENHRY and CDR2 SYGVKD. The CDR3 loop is CAISEGRTYGYTF. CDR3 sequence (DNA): TGTGCCATCAGTGAGGGACGGACCTATGGCTACACCTTC.

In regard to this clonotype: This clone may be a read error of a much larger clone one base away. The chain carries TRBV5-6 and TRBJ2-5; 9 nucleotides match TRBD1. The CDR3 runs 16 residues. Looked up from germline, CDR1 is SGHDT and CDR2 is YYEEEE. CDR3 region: CASSSWTGASQEPQYF. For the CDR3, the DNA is TGTGCCAGCAGCTCCTGGACAGGGGCCTCCCAAGAGCCCCAGTACTTC.

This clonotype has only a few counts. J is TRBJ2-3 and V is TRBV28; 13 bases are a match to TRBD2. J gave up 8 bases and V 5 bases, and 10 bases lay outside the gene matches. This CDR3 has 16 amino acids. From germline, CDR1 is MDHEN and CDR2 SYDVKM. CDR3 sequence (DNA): TGTGCCAGCAGTATAGTACTAGCGGGGGGGGAGGCTACGCAGTATTTT. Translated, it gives CASSIVLAGGEATQYF.